Given below is one TCR beta chain in context. These data are taken from a study of blood T cell repertoires in COVID-19. Study background: Material from acute and convalescent COVID-19 was sourced from the United States, Italy and Spain.

This CDR3 spans 11 amino acids. Germline CDR1 reads DFQATT; CDR2 reads SNEGSKA (reference sequence). V was shortened by 4 bases and J by 4 bases, with 6 bases between the two germline ends. Authors' methods: Amplifying reference gene primers gave estimates of nucleated cell counts. The repertoire was sequenced with immunoSEQ multiplex PCR; TCRdb's copy has only in-frame clones and lacks some. That table gives V, J and clone size, and the DNA gave D and trimming. Of under 25,000 clones listed, roughly 87% are singletons. Sample: peripheral blood. This chain connects TRBV20-1 to TRBJ2-3, with D unresolved. This clonotype was obtained from a human donor with active COVID-19. The donor label of this sample is uncertain. CDR3 in amino acids: CSAIQSDTQYF. Here the CDR3 DNA reads TGCAGTGCTATCCAGTCAGATACGCAGTATTTT.